The next 27 T cell receptor beta chains were all read from a single sample in a study of cytomegalovirus exposure and HLA in healthy donors. The table came from immunoSEQ multiplex PCR; TCRdb's copy has only in-frame clones and leaves some out. Of 100,000 to 150,000 clones in the sample, roughly 89% are singletons; the top ten hold about 1.1%. Sequences were obtained from PBMCs. The receptors were sampled from a woman younger than 30 in good health and CMV-seronegative.

The chain links TRBV5-6 to TRBJ1-1; D gene unclear. The CDR3 sequence is 15 residues long. From germline, CDR1 is SGHDT and CDR2 YYEEEE. Trimming pared 0 bases from V and 0 bases from J, leaving 9 bases between. CDR3 nucleotide sequence: TGTGCCAGCAGCTTGGTGGAGCGGATGAACACTGAAGCTTTCTTT. Translating it yields CASSLVERMNTEAFF. Variable domain in full (rest from reference TRBV5-6 and TRBJ1-1): DAGVTQSPTHLIKTRGQQVTLRCSPKSGHDTVSWYQQALGQGPQFIFQYYEEEERQRGNFPDRFSGHQFPNYSSELNVNALLLGDSALYLCASSLVERMNTEAFFGQGTRLTVV.

The rearrangement joins TRBV5-1 to TRBJ2-3, with D tentatively TRBD2 (5 bases). Looked up from germline, CDR1 is SGHRS and CDR2 is YFSETQ. V lost 0 bases and J lost 0, with 11 bases in between. The CDR3 has 16 amino acids. The DNA for the CDR3 is TGCGCCAGCAGCTTGGGGGTAATAGCGAGCACAGATACGCAGTATTTT. Translation: CASSLGVIASTDTQYF.

The chain combines TRBV28 with TRBJ1-3, with D possibly TRBD1 on 5 matching bases. CDR3 length: 14 residues. The germline V gene has CDR1 MDHEN and CDR2 SYDVKM. Deletions cut 4 bases from V and 2 bases from J, with 9 bases between. This CDR3 reads CASSSGGTGNTIYF. CDR3 DNA sequence: TGTGCCAGCAGTTCCGGGGGAACTGGAAACACCATATATTTT.

The chain combines TRBV6-4 with TRBJ2-1, with TRBD2 matching 11 bases. V was pared by 6 bases and J by 6 bases, with 7 bases of the junction left unmatched. This CDR3 region has 15 residues. Germline CDR1 and CDR2: MRHNA and SNTAGT. CDR3 protein: CASSLAGTSGNEQFF. The CDR3 DNA reads TGTGCCAGCAGCCTTGCCGGGACTAGCGGCAATGAGCAGTTCTTC.

This clone showed up just once. The V and J genes are TRBV14 and TRBJ2-7; 9 bases agree with TRBD2. Germline-derived CDR1 and CDR2 are SGHDN and FVKESK. V shed 1 base, J shed 3 bases, and the junction held 19 bases outside the gene matches. The CDR3 covers 20 residues. Here the CDR3 DNA reads TGTGCCAGCAGCCAAGGGCAGGGTGTACGTCTAGCGGGACTGGTCTACGAGCAGTACTTC. Translated, it gives CASSQGQGVRLAGLVYEQYF.

J is TRBJ1-2 and V is TRBV30; D gene ambiguous. Deletions cut 3 bases from V and 4 bases from J, with 9 bases between. CDR3 length equals 12 residues. Germline CDR1 is GTSNPN and CDR2 is SVGIG (reference sequence). CDR3 coding DNA: TGTGCCTGGAGGCGAGGCGGCTATGGCTACACCTTC. Translating it yields CAWRRGGYGYTF.

The chain recombines TRBV28 with TRBJ2-7; 11 bases align to TRBD2. In germline, CDR1 is MDHEN, CDR2 SYDVKM. Germline trimming cut 3 bases from V and 3 bases from J; bases unmatched to any gene: 10. The CDR3 is made up of 17 amino acids. The CDR3 region is CASSFPPGGTSGYEQYF. In DNA, the CDR3 is TGTGCCAGCAGTTTTCCCCCCGGGGGGACTAGCGGCTACGAGCAGTACTTC.

This rearrangement joins TRBV6-1 to TRBJ2-7, with D tentatively TRBD2 (5 bases). V was clipped by 10 bases and J by 3 bases, with 19 bases between them. The CDR3 loop spans 14 amino acids. Germline V gene data show CDR1 as MNHNS and CDR2 as SASEGT. CDR3 in DNA: TGTGCCACCCGTACCCTAGCCGGTGACTACGAGCAGTACGTC. This gives the protein CATRTLAGDYEQYV.

The V and J genes are TRBV6-1 and TRBJ1-5, with D possibly matching TRBD1 (5 bases). The CDR3 spans 14 residues. The V gene lost 8 bases and the J gene lost 10 bases, with 21 bases spanning the gap. Germline lookup yields CDR1 MNHNS and CDR2 SASEGT. The chain's CDR3 is CASGMGRESEPQHF. The CDR3 bases are TGTGCCAGCGGAATGGGGCGGGAGTCTGAACCCCAGCATTTT.

The V gene is TRBV10-3, the J gene TRBJ1-2, with TRBD1 as a possible D gene (5 bases). Germline loops: CDR1 ENHRY, CDR2 SYGVKD. The germline V and J ends were trimmed by 4 bases and 8 bases, with 11 bases remaining between them. This CDR3 has 12 residues. The CDR3 DNA follows: TGTGCCATCAGTGGCCAGGGATACGGCTACACCTTC. It specifies CAISGQGYGYTF.

V usage is TRBV5-1 and J usage is TRBJ2-3, with TRBD2 matching 10 bases. J lost 3 bases, V lost 4 bases, and 5 bases had no gene match. This CDR3 contains 15 residues. Germline CDR1 and CDR2: SGHRS and YFSETQ. The CDR3 region has the DNA TGCGCCAGCAGCGCGTTGACTAGCGGGACAGATACGCAGTATTTT. It specifies CASSALTSGTDTQYF.

The chain has TRBV4-1 and TRBJ2-7; 8 bases map to TRBD2. The CDR3 is 15 residues long. After removal of 4 bases from V and 3 bases from J, the junction contained 8 bases not matched to a gene. From germline, CDR1 is MGHRA and CDR2 YSYEKL. CDR3 DNA: TGCGCCAGCAGCCCGTCGGGTAGCGGGGTCTACGAGCAGTACGTC. This encodes CASSPSGSGVYEQYV.

This clone appeared once. The chain recombines TRBV7-2 with TRBJ2-7; a weak D match, TRBD2 (5 bases). The CDR3 consists of 14 residues. Germline V lookup: CDR1 SGHTA, CDR2 FQGNSA. With 5 bases removed from V and 2 bases from J, the gap between germline ends came to 13 bases. CDR3 protein: CASSPRGGPYEQYF. DNA for the CDR3: TGTGCCAGCAGCCCTCGAGGCGGGCCCTACGAGCAGTACTTC.

The gene calls are TRBV5-6 and TRBJ1-3; TRBD1 matches 10 bases. The CDR3 extends over 15 amino acids. The germline gives CDR1 SGHDT, CDR2 YYEEEE. J was trimmed by 3 bases and V by 3 bases; bases with no gene match: 3. Here the CDR3 DNA reads TGTGCCAGCAGCTGGACAGGGGGTTTTGGAAACACCATATATTTT. Protein product: CASSWTGGFGNTIYF.

The rearrangement joins TRBV7-2 to TRBJ1-5; D may be TRBD1 (6 bases). The V end lost 1 base, the J end lost 6 bases, and 13 bases lay between the germline ends. The CDR3 sequence is 15 residues long. Per the germline V gene, CDR1 is SGHTA and CDR2 is FQGNSA. The DNA for the CDR3 is TGTGCCAGCAGCTTAGGGTCAGGGGTAGGTCAGCCCCAGCATTTT. It is translated as CASSLGSGVGQPQHF.

This chain joins TRBV30 and TRBJ2-1, with D perhaps TRBD2 (5 bases). Looked up from germline, CDR1 is GTSNPN and CDR2 is SVGIG (reference sequence). Trimming took off 3 bases at V and 0 bases at J, with 12 bases between the two ends. This CDR3 contains 15 residues. In DNA form, the CDR3 reads TGTGCCTGGAGCCGGACTGCGAGCTCCTACAATGAGCAGTTCTTC. It translates to CAWSRTASSYNEQFF. The entire variable domain, with the rest obtained from reference TRBV30 and TRBJ2-1, is as follows: SQTIHQWPATLVQPVGSPLSLECTVEGTSNPNLYWYRQAAGRGLQLLFYSVGIGQISSEVPQNLSASRPQDRQFILSSKKLLLSDSGFYLCAWSRTASSYNEQFFGPGTRLTVL.

This clone was picked up a small number of times. V and J are TRBV5-4 and TRBJ1-2, with 8 bases identical to TRBD1. This CDR3 has 14 amino acids. Trimming removed 0 bases from V and 8 bases from J; junction bases left unmatched: 6. Germline-derived CDR1 and CDR2 are SGHNT and YYREEE (reference sequence). CDR3 in amino acids: CASSLGQGYWGYTF. The CDR3 DNA reads TGTGCCAGCAGCTTGGGACAGGGGTACTGGGGCTACACCTTC.

This chain joins TRBV2 and TRBJ1-6; the D gene is possibly TRBD1 (5 bases). Trimming took 8 bases from V and 0 from J, leaving 11 bases between them. The CDR3 has 15 residues. Germline V gives CDR1 SNHLY, CDR2 FYNNEI. CDR3 DNA: TGTGCCAGCTCCAGGGAAAGCTCCTATAATTCACCCCTCCACTTT. Its translation: CASSRESSYNSPLHF.

This chain uses TRBV7-9 with TRBJ2-5; the D is unclear. V dropped 5 bases and J dropped 5 bases, with 18 bases sitting between them. Germline V gene lookup returns CDR1 SEHNR and CDR2 FQNEAQ (reference sequence). This CDR3 is built from 15 residues. The CDR3 bases are TGTGCCAGCAGCCCAAATAGTATTGTTTCCGAGACCCAGTACTTC. Encoded protein: CASSPNSIVSETQYF. The variable domain in full, completed from reference TRBV7-9 and TRBJ2-5, reads DTGVSQNPRHKITKRGQNVTFRCDPISEHNRLYWYRQTLGQGPEFLTYFQNEAQLEKSRLLSDRFSAERPKGSFSTLEIQRTEQGDSAMYLCASSPNSIVSETQYFGPGTRLLVL.

This clone has only a few counts. The chain employs TRBV6-5 and TRBJ1-2; 9 bases fit TRBD1. In germline, CDR1 is MNHEY, CDR2 SVGAGI. This CDR3 spans 14 amino acids. The V gene end was trimmed by 7 bases and the J gene end by 4 bases; junction bases not matched to a gene: 7. The CDR3 here is CASTDLTGGYGYTF. As DNA, the CDR3 is TGTGCCAGCACCGATTTGACAGGGGGCTATGGCTACACCTTC.

The genes are TRBV4-3 and TRBJ1-1; D may be TRBD1 (6 bases). This CDR3 has 15 residues. The V end lost 8 bases, the J end lost 1 base, and 17 bases lay between the germline ends. Germline assignment: CDR1 LGHNA and CDR2 YSLEER. The CDR3 loop is CASRAGTQSNTEAFF. DNA for the CDR3: TGCGCCAGCCGGGCCGGGACACAATCGAACACTGAAGCTTTCTTT.

This clone was observed once. The chain couples TRBV6-5 to TRBJ2-4; TRBD1 aligns across 9 bases. After removal of 5 bases from V and 9 bases from J, the junction contained 8 bases not matched to a gene. This CDR3 is 14 amino acids long. Germline CDR1 and CDR2: MNHEY and SVGAGI. For the CDR3, the DNA is TGTGCCAGCAGTACCGGGACAGGGCTGGGCATTCAGTACTTC. It yields the protein CASSTGTGLGIQYF.

The CDR3, as DNA: TGTGCCAGCAGCTTGCGAAGCTCCCTCGGGGAGCAGTACTTC. It codes for CASSLRSSLGEQYF. The genes are TRBV5-6 and TRBJ2-7, with D uncertain. There are 14 residues in the CDR3. Trimming pared 1 base from V and 7 bases from J, leaving 15 bases between. CDR1 is SGHDT, CDR2 YYEEEE, per germline. Based on the CDR3 plus reference TRBV5-6 and TRBJ2-7, the full variable domain is DAGVTQSPTHLIKTRGQQVTLRCSPKSGHDTVSWYQQALGQGPQFIFQYYEEEERQRGNFPDRFSGHQFPNYSSELNVNALLLGDSALYLCASSLRSSLGEQYFGPGTRLTVT.

The chain employs TRBV5-6 and TRBJ2-2, with 13 nucleotides matching TRBD2. Germline CDR1 reads SGHDT; CDR2 reads YYEEEE. V was pared by 4 bases and J by 5 bases, with 5 bases of the junction left unmatched. The CDR3 has 16 amino acids. For the CDR3, the DNA is TGTGCCAGCAGCCCGACTAGCGGGGGGCTAACCGGGGAGCTGTTTTTT. Amino acids: CASSPTSGGLTGELFF.

The V gene is TRBV5-1, the J gene TRBJ1-5, with D tentatively TRBD1 (5 bases). Trimming took 4 bases from V and 0 from J, leaving 11 bases between them. The CDR3 runs 15 residues. Germline V gene lookup returns CDR1 SGHRS and CDR2 YFSETQ. CDR3 sequence reads: CASSLGQDSNQPQHF. DNA of the CDR3: TGCGCCAGCAGCCTTGGACAAGATAGCAATCAGCCCCAGCATTTT.

CDR3 in DNA: TGTGCCAGCAGTTTTCCAGGGTACTATGGCTACACCTTC. It translates to CASSFPGYYGYTF. The gene calls are TRBV28 and TRBJ1-2, with D tentatively TRBD1 (5 bases). This CDR3 has 13 amino acids. V gave up 3 bases and J gave up 3 bases, with 8 bases separating them. CDR1 is MDHEN, CDR2 SYDVKM, per germline.

The chain combines TRBV7-2 with TRBJ2-1; a weak D match, TRBD2 (6 bases). Germline V gives CDR1 SGHTA, CDR2 FQGNSA. The CDR3 is 15 amino acids. The V gene lost 3 bases and the J gene lost 0 bases, with 9 bases spanning the gap. CDR3: CASSFAGYSYNEQFF. CDR3 coding DNA: TGTGCCAGCAGCTTCGCGGGGTACTCCTACAATGAGCAGTTCTTC.